The 2 T cell receptor beta chains in this list originate from one sample, sequenced in a study of cytomegalovirus exposure and HLA in healthy donors (dated by TCRdb to the late 2010s). Libraries were constructed by the immunoSEQ multiplex PCR assay. For the multiplex PCR, a mixture combining 60 forward primers for TCR Vbeta segments and 13 reverse primers for TCR Jbeta segments was used. Here the immuneACCESS table is served through TCRdb, limited to in-frame sequences with V and J called. Missing clones are a known gap in these copies; in checked studies unresolved V genes cover under half, and the rest lacks a known reason. This sample lists some 91,000 clones; around nine tenths were detected once. Of the sample, approximately 10% is held by the ten largest clones. The sequenced sample consisted of PBMCs. The source of these receptors is a man aged 30 to 39 in good health and CMV-seropositive.

V is TRBV5-4 and J is TRBJ2-1, with D possibly TRBD2 on 6 matching bases. Trimming removed 2 bases at V and 1 base at J, with 13 bases between. Looked up from germline, CDR1 is SGHNT and CDR2 is YYREEE (reference sequence). This CDR3 contains 16 residues. The CDR3 loop is CASSFGAGLSYNEQFF. The CDR3, as DNA: TGTGCCAGCAGCTTCGGAGCGGGCCTATCCTACAATGAGCAGTTCTTC.

This chain uses TRBV19 with TRBJ1-4; tentatively, D is TRBD1 (6 bases). The CDR3 covers 14 residues. Deletions cut 6 bases from V and 8 bases from J, with 16 bases between. Germline V gene data show CDR1 as LNHDA and CDR2 as SQIVND (reference sequence). The CDR3 loop is CASSHPGGREKLFF. The CDR3 region has the DNA TGTGCCAGTAGCCACCCGGGGGGCCGGGAAAAACTGTTTTTT.